This T cell receptor beta chain is drawn from a study of cytotoxic CD8 clonotypes in ibrutinib-treated CLL. This clone was detected only a few times. CDR1 is MNHEY and CDR2 is SVGAGI in the germline V gene. V was trimmed by 4 bases and J by 8 bases, leaving 9 bases between them. CDR3 size: 12 residues. This table comes from immunoSEQ multiplex PCR, and its TCRdb copy is limited to in-frame clones, with some not included. Of more than 200,000 clones listed, under 80% were seen once; the top ten hold 15% to 17%. This specimen was PBMCs, taken after 24 months of ibrutinib treatment. The rearrangement uses TRBV6-5 and TRBJ2-1; tentative D call: TRBD1 (6 bases). The TCR was taken from a human donor with chronic lymphocytic leukemia. CDR3 region: CASSWDNHEQFF. In DNA form, the CDR3 reads TGTGCCAGCAGTTGGGACAACCATGAGCAGTTCTTC.